The sample holds many counts of the clone carrying this T cell receptor (beta chain). The data were taken from a study of tumor and adjacent non-tumor tissue in lung cancer. The CDR3 loop spans 17 amino acids. CDR1 is MNHNS, CDR2 SASEGT, per germline. The junction had 13 bases not matched to a gene; V was cut back by 6 bases and J by 3 bases. TCRbeta libraries were built with three rounds of nested PCR, modified from ARM-PCR. TCRdb passed the multiplex PCR reads through MiXCR, listing each CDR3 protein once. The sample records approximately 120,000 distinct CDR3 sequences, about 61% being singletons. The template was RNA from unsorted bulk tissue. The normal lung tissue was taken more than 3 cm from the tumor edge.

The chain recombines TRBV6-1 with TRBJ2-5; 10 bases are shared with TRBD1. The clonotype comes from a man aged 55 to 69 with non-small cell lung cancer. The specimen was distant non-tumor lung tissue. The CDR3 is CASRRKTGTGVEETQYF. The CDR3 nucleotides read TGTGCCAGCAGACGGAAGACCGGGACAGGGGTTGAAGAGACCCAGTACTTC.